This is a list of T cell receptor beta chains from one sample in a study of T cell responses to AZD1222 COVID-19 vaccine. Clones were sequenced by immunoSEQ multiplex PCR, and TCRdb holds only the in-frame ones, with some missing. This sample has 120,000 to 150,000 clones, with roughly 88% found just once. Sample: peripheral blood, taken on day 0 of MenACWY control vaccination. These receptors were taken from an adult in good health. The CDR3 runs from the conserved cysteine through the conserved F or W. The D gene is left open where the match is weak. Rows give clone size only sometimes, using once, few, many, or a class for an expanded clone.

v_call: TRBV28
clone_size: .
d_call: .
j_call: TRBJ2-7
cdr3_nt: TGTGCCAGCAGTTTAAACCCATACGAGCAGTACTTC
cdr3_aa: CASSLNPYEQYF

v_call: TRBV11-2
clone_size: medium-sized
d_call: .
j_call: TRBJ2-7
cdr3_nt: TGTGCCAGCAGCTTAATCAGTTCCCACGAGCAGTACTTC
cdr3_aa: CASSLISSHEQYF

v_call: TRBV5-4
clone_size: .
d_call: TRBD1
j_call: TRBJ1-2
cdr3_nt: TGTGCCAGCACCTCAGACAGCGGACAGGGCGGCCTTTATGGCTACACCTTC
cdr3_aa: CASTSDSGQGGLYGYTF

v_call: TRBV4-3
clone_size: once
d_call: .
j_call: TRBJ2-1
cdr3_nt: TGCGCCAGCAGCCATGTACAGGCCAATGAGCAGTTCTTC
cdr3_aa: CASSHVQANEQFF

v_call: TRBV28
clone_size: .
d_call: .
j_call: TRBJ2-6
cdr3_nt: TGTGCCAGCAGTTTATGGGGGTCTGGGGCCAACGTCCTGACTTTC
cdr3_aa: CASSLWGSGANVLTF

v_call: TRBV30
clone_size: .
d_call: .
j_call: TRBJ1-4
cdr3_nt: TGTGCCTGGAGTAGCCGAGAAAAACTGTTTTTT
cdr3_aa: CAWSSREKLFF

v_call: TRBV19
clone_size: .
d_call: TRBD2
j_call: TRBJ2-7
cdr3_nt: TGTGCCAGTAGTGAACTAGCGGGAGGAGGATACGAGCAGTACTTC
cdr3_aa: CASSELAGGGYEQYF

v_call: TRBV29-1
clone_size: many
d_call: .
j_call: TRBJ1-1
cdr3_nt: TGCAGCGTTGCGGGACACTTGAACACTGAAGCTTTCTTT
cdr3_aa: CSVAGHLNTEAFF

v_call: TRBV9
clone_size: .
d_call: .
j_call: TRBJ1-5
cdr3_nt: TGTGCCAGCAGCGGCGGGCTTGGAGGCAATCAGCCCCAGCATTTT
cdr3_aa: CASSGGLGGNQPQHF

v_call: TRBV11-3
clone_size: .
d_call: .
j_call: TRBJ1-4
cdr3_nt: TGTGCCAGCAGCTTAGAAGGCCTAGGGGGAGAAAAACTGTTTTTT
cdr3_aa: CASSLEGLGGEKLFF

v_call: TRBV11-3
clone_size: .
d_call: .
j_call: TRBJ1-4
cdr3_nt: TGTGCCAGCAGCTTAGATCGGGAGACCCAAAAACTGTTTTTT
cdr3_aa: CASSLDRETQKLFF

v_call: TRBV18
clone_size: few
d_call: .
j_call: TRBJ1-2
cdr3_nt: TGTGCCAGCTCACCGGTTGGGCAGAGGGTCGAGGGCTACACCTTC
cdr3_aa: CASSPVGQRVEGYTF